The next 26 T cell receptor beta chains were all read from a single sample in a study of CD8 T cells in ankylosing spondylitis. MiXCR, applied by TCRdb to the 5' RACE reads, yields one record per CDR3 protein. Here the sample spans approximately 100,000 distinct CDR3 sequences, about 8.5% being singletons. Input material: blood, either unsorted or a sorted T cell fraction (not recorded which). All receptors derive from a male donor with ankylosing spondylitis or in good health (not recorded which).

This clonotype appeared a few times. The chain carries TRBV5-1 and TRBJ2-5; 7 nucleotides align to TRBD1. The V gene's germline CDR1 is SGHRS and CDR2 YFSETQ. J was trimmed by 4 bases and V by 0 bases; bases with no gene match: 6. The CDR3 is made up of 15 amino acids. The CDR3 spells CASSLVDRTRETQYF. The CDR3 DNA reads TGCGCCAGCAGCTTGGTGGACAGGACGAGAGAGACCCAGTACTTC. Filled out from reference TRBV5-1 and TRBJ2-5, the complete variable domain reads KAGVTQTPRYLIKTRGQQVTLSCSPISGHRSVSWYQQTPGQGLQFLFEYFSETQRNKGNFPGRFSGRQFSNSRSEMNVSTLELGDSALYLCASSLVDRTRETQYFGPGTRLLVL.

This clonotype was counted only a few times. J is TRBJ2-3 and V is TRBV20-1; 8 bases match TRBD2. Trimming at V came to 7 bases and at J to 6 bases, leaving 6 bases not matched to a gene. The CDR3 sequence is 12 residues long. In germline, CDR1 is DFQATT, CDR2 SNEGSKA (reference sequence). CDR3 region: CSVSGGADTQYF. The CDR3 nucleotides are TGCAGTGTTTCGGGGGGGGCCGATACGCAGTATTTT.

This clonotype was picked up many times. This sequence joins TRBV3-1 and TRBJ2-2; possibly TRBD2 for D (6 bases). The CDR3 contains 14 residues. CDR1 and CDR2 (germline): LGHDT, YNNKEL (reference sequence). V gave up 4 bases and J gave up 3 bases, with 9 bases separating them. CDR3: CASSLGTYTGELFF. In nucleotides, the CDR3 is TGTGCCAGCAGCCTCGGGACTTACACCGGGGAGCTGTTTTTT. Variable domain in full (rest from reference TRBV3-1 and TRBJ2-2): DTAVSQTPKYLVTQMGNDKSIKCEQNLGHDTMYWYKQDSKKFLKIMFSYNNKELIINETVPNRFSPKSPDKAHLNLHINSLELGDSAVYFCASSLGTYTGELFFGEGSRLTVL.

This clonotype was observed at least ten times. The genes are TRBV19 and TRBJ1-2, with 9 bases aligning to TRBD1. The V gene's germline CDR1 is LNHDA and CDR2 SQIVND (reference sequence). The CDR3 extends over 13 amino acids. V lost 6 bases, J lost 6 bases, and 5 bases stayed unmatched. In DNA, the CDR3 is TGTGCCAGTAGGGCGGACAGGGGTAATGGCTACACCTTC. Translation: CASRADRGNGYTF.

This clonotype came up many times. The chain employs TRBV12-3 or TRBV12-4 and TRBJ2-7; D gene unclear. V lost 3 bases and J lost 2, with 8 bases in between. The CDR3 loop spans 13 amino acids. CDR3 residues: CASSFAETYEQYF. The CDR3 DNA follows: TGTGCCAGCAGTTTCGCAGAGACCTACGAGCAGTACTTC.

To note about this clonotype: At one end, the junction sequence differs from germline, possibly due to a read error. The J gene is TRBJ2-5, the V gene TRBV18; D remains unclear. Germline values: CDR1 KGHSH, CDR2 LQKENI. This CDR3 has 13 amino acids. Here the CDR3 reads CANSPTIPETQYF. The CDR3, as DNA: TGTGCCAACTCACCGACAATTCCAGAGACCCAGTACTTC.

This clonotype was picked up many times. The CDR3 DNA reads as TGTGCCAGCAGCCCCGACAGGTACAATGAGCAGTTCTTC. Translating it yields CASSPDRYNEQFF. This rearrangement joins TRBV7-9 to TRBJ2-1; possibly TRBD1 for D (6 bases). The CDR3 spans 13 residues. Per the germline V gene, CDR1 is SEHNR and CDR2 is FQNEAQ (reference sequence). V lost 5 bases to trimming and J lost 4 bases, with 9 bases between them.

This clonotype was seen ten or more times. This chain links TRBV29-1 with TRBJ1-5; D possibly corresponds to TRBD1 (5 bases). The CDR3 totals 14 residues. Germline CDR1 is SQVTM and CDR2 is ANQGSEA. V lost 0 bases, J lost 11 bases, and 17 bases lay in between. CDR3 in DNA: TGCAGCGTTGAAGATGGGGCCCGTCCTGGGGCCCAGCATTTT. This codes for CSVEDGARPGAQHF.

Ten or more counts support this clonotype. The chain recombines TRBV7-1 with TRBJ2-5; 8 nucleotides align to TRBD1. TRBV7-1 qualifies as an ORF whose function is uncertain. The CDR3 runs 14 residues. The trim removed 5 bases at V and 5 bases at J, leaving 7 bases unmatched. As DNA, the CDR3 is TGTGCCAGCAGCCCATCCGGGACAGGCGAGACCCAGTACTTC. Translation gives CASSPSGTGETQYF.

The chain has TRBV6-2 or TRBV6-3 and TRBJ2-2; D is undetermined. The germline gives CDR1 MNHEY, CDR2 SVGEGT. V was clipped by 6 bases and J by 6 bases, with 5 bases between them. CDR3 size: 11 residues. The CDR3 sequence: CASSVPGELFF. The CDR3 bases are TGTGCCAGCAGCGTCCCCGGGGAGCTGTTTTTT.

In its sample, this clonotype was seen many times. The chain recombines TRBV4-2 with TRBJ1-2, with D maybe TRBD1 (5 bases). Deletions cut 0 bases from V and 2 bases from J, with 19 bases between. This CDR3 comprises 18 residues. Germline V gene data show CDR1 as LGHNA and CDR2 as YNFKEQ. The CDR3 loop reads CASSQDGAAVGRNYGYTF. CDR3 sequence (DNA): TGTGCCAGCAGCCAAGACGGGGCAGCGGTCGGACGGAACTATGGCTACACCTTC.

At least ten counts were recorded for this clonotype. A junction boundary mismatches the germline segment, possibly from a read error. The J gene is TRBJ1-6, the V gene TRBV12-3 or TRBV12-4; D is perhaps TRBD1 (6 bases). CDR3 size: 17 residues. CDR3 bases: TGTGCCAACAGTTTTCAGGGACACCGGTTATCGGATTCACCCCTCCACTTT. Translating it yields CANSFQGHRLSDSPLHF.

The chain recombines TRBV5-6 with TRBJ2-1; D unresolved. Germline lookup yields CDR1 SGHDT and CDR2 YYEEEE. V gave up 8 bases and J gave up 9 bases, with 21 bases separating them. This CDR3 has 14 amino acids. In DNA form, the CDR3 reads TGTGCCAGAGGCCCCCCTCCTAGTTCTCGTGAGCAGTTCTTC. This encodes CARGPPPSSREQFF. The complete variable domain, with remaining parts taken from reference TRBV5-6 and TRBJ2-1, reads DAGVTQSPTHLIKTRGQQVTLRCSPKSGHDTVSWYQQALGQGPQFIFQYYEEEERQRGNFPDRFSGHQFPNYSSELNVNALLLGDSALYLCARGPPPSSREQFFGPGTRLTVL.

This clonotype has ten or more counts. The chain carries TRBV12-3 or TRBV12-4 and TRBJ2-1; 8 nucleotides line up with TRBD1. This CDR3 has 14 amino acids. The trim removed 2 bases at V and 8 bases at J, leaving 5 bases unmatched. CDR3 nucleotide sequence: TGTGCCAGCAGTTTATTTCAGGGGGCCTATGAGCAGTTCTTC. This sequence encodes CASSLFQGAYEQFF.

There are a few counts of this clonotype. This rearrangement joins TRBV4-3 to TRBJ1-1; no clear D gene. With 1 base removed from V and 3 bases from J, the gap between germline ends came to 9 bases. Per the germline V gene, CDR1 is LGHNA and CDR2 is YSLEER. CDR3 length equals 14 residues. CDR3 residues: CASSQGSRDTEAFF. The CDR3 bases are TGCGCCAGCAGCCAAGGGTCAAGGGACACTGAAGCTTTCTTT.

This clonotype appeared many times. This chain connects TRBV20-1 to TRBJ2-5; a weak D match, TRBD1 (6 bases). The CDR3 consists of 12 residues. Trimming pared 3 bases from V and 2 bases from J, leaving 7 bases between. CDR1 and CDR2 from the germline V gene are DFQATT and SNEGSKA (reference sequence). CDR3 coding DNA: TGCAGTGCTAGCAGGGGACAAGAGACCCAGTACTTC. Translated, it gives CSASRGQETQYF.

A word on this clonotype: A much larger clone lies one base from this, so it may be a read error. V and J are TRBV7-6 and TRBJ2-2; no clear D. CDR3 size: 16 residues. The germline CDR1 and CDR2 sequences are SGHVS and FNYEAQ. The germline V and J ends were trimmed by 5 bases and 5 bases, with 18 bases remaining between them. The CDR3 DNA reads TGTGCCAGCAGCCCACTGGGCGCTACTTCGACCGGGGAGCTGTTTTTT. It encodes CASSPLGATSTGELFF.

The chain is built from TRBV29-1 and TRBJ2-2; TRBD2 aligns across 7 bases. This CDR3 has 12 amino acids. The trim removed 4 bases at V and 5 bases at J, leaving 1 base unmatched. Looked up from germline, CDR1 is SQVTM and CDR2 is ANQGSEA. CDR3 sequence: CSVGEGTGELFF. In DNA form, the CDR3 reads TGCAGCGTTGGGGAGGGGACCGGGGAGCTGTTTTTT.

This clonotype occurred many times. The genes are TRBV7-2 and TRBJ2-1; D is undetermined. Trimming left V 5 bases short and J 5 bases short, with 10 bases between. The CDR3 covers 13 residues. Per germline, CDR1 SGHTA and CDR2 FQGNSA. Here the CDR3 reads CASSPVIHNEQFF. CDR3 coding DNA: TGTGCCAGCAGCCCGGTAATACACAATGAGCAGTTCTTC.

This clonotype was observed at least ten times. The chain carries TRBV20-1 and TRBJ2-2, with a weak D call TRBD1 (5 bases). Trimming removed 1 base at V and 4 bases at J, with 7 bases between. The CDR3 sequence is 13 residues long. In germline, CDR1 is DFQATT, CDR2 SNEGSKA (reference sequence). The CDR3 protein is CSARAGFTGELFF. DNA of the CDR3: TGCAGTGCTAGAGCAGGGTTCACCGGGGAGCTGTTTTTT.

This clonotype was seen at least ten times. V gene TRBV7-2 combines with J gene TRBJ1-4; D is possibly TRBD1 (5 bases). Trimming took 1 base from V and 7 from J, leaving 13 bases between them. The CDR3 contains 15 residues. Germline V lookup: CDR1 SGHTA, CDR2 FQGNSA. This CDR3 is CASSLGGTKSEKLFF. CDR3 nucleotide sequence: TGTGCCAGCAGCTTAGGAGGGACTAAGAGTGAAAAACTGTTTTTT.

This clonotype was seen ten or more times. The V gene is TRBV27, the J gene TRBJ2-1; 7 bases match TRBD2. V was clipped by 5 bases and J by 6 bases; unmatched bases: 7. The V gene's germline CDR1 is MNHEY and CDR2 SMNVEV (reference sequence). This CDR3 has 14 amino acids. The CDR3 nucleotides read TGTGCCAGCAGTCGTGGACTAGTCGGCAATGAGCAGTTCTTC. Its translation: CASSRGLVGNEQFF.

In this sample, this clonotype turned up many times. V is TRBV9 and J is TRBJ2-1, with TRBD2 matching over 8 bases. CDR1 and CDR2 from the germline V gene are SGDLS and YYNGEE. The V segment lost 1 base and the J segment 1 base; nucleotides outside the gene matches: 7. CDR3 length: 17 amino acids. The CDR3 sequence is CASSVSREGLSYNEQFF. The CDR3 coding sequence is TGTGCCAGCAGCGTATCCCGGGAGGGTTTGTCCTACAATGAGCAGTTCTTC.

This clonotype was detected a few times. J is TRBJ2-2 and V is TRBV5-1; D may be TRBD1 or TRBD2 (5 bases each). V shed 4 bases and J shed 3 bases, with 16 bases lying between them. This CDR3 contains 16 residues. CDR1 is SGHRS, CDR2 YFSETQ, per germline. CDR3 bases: TGCGCCAGCAGCCTCGGGACGGCTCATGACACCGGGGAGCTGTTTTTT. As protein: CASSLGTAHDTGELFF.

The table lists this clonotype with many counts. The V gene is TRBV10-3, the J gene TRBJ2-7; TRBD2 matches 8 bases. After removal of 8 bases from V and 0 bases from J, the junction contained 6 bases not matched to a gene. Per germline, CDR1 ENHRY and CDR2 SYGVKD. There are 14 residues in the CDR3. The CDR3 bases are TGTGCCATCGGAGCGGGGGCCAACTCCTACGAGCAGTACTTC. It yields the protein CAIGAGANSYEQYF.

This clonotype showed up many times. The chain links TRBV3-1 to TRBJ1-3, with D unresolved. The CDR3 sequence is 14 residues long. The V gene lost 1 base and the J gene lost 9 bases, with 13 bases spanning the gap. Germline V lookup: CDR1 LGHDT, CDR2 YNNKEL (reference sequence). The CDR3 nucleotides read TGTGCCAGCAGCCAAGGGAAGGCCGGGAGCACCATATATTTT. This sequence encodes CASSQGKAGSTIYF.